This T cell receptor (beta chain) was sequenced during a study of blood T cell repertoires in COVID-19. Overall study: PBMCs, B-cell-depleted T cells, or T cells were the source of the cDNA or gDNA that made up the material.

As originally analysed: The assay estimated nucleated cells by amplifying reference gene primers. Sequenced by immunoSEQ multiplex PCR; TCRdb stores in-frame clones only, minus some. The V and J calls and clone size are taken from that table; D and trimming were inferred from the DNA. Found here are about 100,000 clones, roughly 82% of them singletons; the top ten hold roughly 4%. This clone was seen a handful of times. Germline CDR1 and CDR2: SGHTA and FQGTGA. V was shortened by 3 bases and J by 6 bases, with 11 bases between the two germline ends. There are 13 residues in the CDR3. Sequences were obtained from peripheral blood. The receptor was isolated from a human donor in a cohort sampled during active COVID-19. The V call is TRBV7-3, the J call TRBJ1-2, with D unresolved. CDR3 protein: CASSFVTLDGYTF. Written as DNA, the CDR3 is TGTGCCAGCAGCTTCGTGACTTTGGATGGCTACACCTTC.